The 11 T cell receptor beta chains given below trace back to one sample, sequenced in a study of cytomegalovirus exposure and HLA in healthy donors. The PCR used 60 Vbeta and 13 Jbeta primers. Clones were sequenced by immunoSEQ multiplex PCR, and TCRdb holds only the in-frame ones, with some missing. The sample lists 150,000 or so clones, roughly 85% occurring once. The sequenced material came from PBMCs. The receptors stem from a male donor in good health and CMV-seronegative.

This clone was counted only a few times. The chain carries TRBV25-1 and TRBJ1-1, with D uncertain. In germline, CDR1 is MGHDK, CDR2 SYGVNS. CDR3 length equals 11 residues. V was cut by 9 bases and J by 7 bases, with 12 bases left in between. The chain's CDR3 is CASTGAREAFF. For the CDR3, the DNA is TGTGCCAGTACCGGTGCCCGTGAAGCTTTCTTT.

The gene calls are TRBV19 and TRBJ2-7, with 9 bases lining up with TRBD2. CDR1 and CDR2 from the germline V gene are LNHDA and SQIVND (reference sequence). The CDR3 contains 13 residues. After removal of 5 bases from V and 6 bases from J, the junction contained 5 bases not matched to a gene. In DNA form, the CDR3 reads TGTGCCAGTAGTTTCGGCGGGAGGGTCGAGCAGTACTTC. Encoded protein: CASSFGGRVEQYF.

This rearrangement joins TRBV6-5 to TRBJ2-3; TRBD2 agrees at 11 bases. Germline V gene data show CDR1 as MNHEY and CDR2 as SVGAGI. The CDR3 spans 15 residues. V lost 6 bases to trimming and J lost 5 bases; unmatched junction nucleotides: 7. CDR3 sequence (DNA): TGTGCCAGCAGACTACTAGCGGGAGAGCGAGATACGCAGTATTTT. This encodes CASRLLAGERDTQYF.

This clone has a handful of counts. V usage is TRBV28 and J usage is TRBJ2-5; D possibly corresponds to TRBD1 (6 bases). Germline loops: CDR1 MDHEN, CDR2 SYDVKM. V lost 3 bases to trimming and J lost 2 bases, with 16 bases between them. The CDR3 extends over 16 amino acids. The DNA for the CDR3 is TGTGCCAGCAGTTTTATCTCAGGGGCTACACAAGAGACCCAGTACTTC. It specifies CASSFISGATQETQYF.

The rearrangement links TRBV5-6 to TRBJ2-1, with a tentative D call TRBD1 (6 bases). From germline, CDR1 is SGHDT and CDR2 YYEEEE. V lost 0 bases, J lost 6 bases, and 16 bases lay in between. This CDR3 contains 16 residues. CDR3 region: CASSLAVGTTINEQFF. CDR3 DNA sequence: TGTGCCAGCAGCTTGGCCGTGGGGACAACCATCAATGAGCAGTTCTTC.

CDR3: CASSTDRSSGNTIYF. The CDR3 bases are TGTGCCAGCAGCACGGACAGATCCTCTGGAAACACCATATATTTT. The chain links TRBV7-9 to TRBJ1-3; D possibly corresponds to TRBD1 (6 bases). With 5 bases removed from V and 0 bases from J, the gap between germline ends came to 11 bases. The CDR3 is 15 residues long. The V gene's germline CDR1 is SEHNR and CDR2 FQNEAQ (reference sequence).

The V call is TRBV4-3, the J call TRBJ2-3; no clear D gene. The germline V and J ends were trimmed by 2 bases and 2 bases, with 11 bases remaining between them. From germline, CDR1 is LGHNA and CDR2 YSLEER. The CDR3 runs 15 residues. The CDR3: CASSQYRANTDTQYF. The DNA for the CDR3 is TGCGCCAGCAGCCAATATCGAGCAAACACAGATACGCAGTATTTT.

This rearrangement joins TRBV6-6 to TRBJ1-2; D gene uncertain. CDR1 and CDR2 (germline): MNHNY, SVGAGI (reference sequence). Deletions cut 0 bases from V and 2 bases from J, with 7 bases between. This CDR3 is built from 14 residues. The CDR3 is CASSYSTRNYGYTF. In DNA, the CDR3 is TGTGCCAGCAGTTACTCGACACGCAACTATGGCTACACCTTC.

This clone was detected once. This chain joins TRBV27 and TRBJ1-1, with a possible D match to TRBD1 (5 bases). Germline CDR1 and CDR2: MNHEY and SMNVEV (reference sequence). The V gene lost 6 bases and the J gene lost 7 bases, with 15 bases spanning the gap. CDR3 length: 13 amino acids. Here the CDR3 DNA reads TGTGCCAGCAGCATCGCCCGACAGAATGAAGCTTTCTTT. Its protein is CASSIARQNEAFF.

V usage is TRBV5-6 and J usage is TRBJ1-2; 7 bases map to TRBD1. V trimming: 0 bases; J trimming: 5 bases; junction bases outside the gene matches: 1. Germline V gene lookup returns CDR1 SGHDT and CDR2 YYEEEE. The length of the CDR3 is 13 residues. Here the CDR3 DNA reads TGTGCCAGCAGCTTGGAGGGACAGTATGGCTACACCTTC. This gives the protein CASSLEGQYGYTF.

This chain uses TRBV7-6 with TRBJ2-5; D gene unclear. CDR3 length equals 16 residues. Germline CDR1 reads SGHVS; CDR2 reads FNYEAQ. The V end was cut by 1 base, the J end by 0 bases, with 12 bases between. This chain's CDR3 is CASSLGWSRNQETQYF. The CDR3 DNA is TGTGCCAGCAGCTTAGGCTGGTCCAGGAACCAAGAGACCCAGTACTTC.